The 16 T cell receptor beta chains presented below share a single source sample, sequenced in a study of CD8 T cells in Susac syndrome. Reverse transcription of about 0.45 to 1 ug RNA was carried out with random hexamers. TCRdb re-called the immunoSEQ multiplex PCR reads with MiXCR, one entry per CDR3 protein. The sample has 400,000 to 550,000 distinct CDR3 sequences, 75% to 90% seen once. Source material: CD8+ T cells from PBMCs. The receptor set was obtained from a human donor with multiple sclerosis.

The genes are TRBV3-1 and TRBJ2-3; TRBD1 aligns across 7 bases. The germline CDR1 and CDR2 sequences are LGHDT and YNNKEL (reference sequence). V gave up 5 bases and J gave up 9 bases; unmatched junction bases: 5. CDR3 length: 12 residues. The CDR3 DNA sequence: TGTGCCAGCAGCGATACAGGGGCCACGCAGTATTTT. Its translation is CASSDTGATQYF.

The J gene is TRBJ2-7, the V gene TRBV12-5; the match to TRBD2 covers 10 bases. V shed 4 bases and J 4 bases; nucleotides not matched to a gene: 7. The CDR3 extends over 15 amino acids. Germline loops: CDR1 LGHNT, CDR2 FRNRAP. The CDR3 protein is CASGYRLAGVYEQYF. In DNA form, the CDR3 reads TGTGCTAGTGGTTACCGGCTAGCGGGAGTTTACGAGCAGTACTTC.

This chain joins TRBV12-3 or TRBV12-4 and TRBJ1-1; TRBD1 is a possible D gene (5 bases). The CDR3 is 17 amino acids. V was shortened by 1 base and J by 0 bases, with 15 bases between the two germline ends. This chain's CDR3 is CASSLGGRGYLNTEAFF. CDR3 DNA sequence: TGTGCCAGCAGTTTAGGGGGGAGAGGGTATTTGAACACTGAAGCTTTCTTT.

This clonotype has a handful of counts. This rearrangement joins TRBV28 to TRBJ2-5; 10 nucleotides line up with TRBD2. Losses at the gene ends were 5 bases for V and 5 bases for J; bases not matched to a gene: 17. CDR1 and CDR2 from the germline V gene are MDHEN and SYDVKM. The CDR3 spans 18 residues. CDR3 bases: TGTGCCAGCAGTCTACCCACCTCCGGGACTAGCGTTCGGGAGACCCAGTACTTC. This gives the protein CASSLPTSGTSVRETQYF.

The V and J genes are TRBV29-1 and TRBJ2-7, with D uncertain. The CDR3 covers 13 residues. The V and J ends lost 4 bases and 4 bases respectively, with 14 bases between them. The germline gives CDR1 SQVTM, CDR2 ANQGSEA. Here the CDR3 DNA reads TGCAGCGTTGCCGGGTACCCCGTGTACGAGCAGTACTTC. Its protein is CSVAGYPVYEQYF.

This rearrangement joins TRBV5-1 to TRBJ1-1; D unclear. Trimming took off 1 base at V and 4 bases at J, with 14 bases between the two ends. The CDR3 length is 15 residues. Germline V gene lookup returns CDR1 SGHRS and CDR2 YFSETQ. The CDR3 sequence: CASSLLGQSSTEAFF. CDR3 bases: TGCGCCAGCAGCTTGCTCGGGCAGTCGAGCACTGAAGCTTTCTTT.

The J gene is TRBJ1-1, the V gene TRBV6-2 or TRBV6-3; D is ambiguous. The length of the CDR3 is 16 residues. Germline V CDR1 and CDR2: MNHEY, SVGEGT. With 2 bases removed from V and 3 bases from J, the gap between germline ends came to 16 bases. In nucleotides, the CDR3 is TGTGCCAGCAGTTACGTCCCGAGAAATGGGGACACTGAAGCTTTCTTT. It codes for CASSYVPRNGDTEAFF.

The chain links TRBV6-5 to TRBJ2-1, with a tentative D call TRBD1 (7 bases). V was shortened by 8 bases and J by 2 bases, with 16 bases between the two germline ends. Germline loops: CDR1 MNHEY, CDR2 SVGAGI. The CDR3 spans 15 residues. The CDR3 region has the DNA TGTGCCAGCCAGTTAGGAGGGGGCGCCTACAATGAGCAGTTCTTC. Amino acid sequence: CASQLGGGAYNEQFF.

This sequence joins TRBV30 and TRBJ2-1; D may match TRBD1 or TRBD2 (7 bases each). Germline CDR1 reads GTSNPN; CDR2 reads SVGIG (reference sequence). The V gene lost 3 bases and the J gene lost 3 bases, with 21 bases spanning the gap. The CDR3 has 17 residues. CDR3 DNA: TGTGCCTGGAGAAGGGGAGGGGGCGATACAAACTACAATGAGCAGTTCTTC. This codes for CAWRRGGGDTNYNEQFF.

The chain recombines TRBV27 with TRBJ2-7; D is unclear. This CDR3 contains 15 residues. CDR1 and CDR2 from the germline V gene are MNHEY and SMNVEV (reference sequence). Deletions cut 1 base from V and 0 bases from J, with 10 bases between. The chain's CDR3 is CASSLLTTSSYEQYF. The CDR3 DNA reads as TGTGCCAGCAGTTTATTAACCACTTCCTCCTACGAGCAGTACTTC.

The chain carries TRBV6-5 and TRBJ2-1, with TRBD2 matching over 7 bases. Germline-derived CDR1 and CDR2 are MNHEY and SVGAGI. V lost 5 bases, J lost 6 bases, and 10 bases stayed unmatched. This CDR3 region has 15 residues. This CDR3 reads CASSTLRDYVNEQFF. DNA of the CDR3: TGTGCCAGCAGTACTCTGCGGGACTATGTCAATGAGCAGTTCTTC.

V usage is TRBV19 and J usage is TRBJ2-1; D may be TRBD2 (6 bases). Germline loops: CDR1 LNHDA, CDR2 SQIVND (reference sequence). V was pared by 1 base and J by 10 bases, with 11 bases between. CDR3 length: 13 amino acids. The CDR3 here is CASSIGTSNEQFF. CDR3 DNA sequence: TGTGCCAGTAGTATAGGAACTAGCAACGAGCAGTTCTTC.

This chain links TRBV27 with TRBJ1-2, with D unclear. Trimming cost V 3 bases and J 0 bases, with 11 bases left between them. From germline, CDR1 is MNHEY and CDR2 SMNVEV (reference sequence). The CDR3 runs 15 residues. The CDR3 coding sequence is TGTGCCAGCAGTTTCGGGAGAACGGCTAACTATGGCTACACCTTC. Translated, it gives CASSFGRTANYGYTF.

The chain's CDR3 is CASRTGDSTDTQYF. DNA for the CDR3: TGTGCCAGCAGGACAGGCGATAGCACAGATACGCAGTATTTT. The chain has TRBV6-1 and TRBJ2-3, with D possibly TRBD1 on 6 matching bases. V dropped 6 bases and J dropped 0 bases, with 10 bases sitting between them. Germline V gives CDR1 MNHNS, CDR2 SASEGT. This CDR3 has 14 amino acids.

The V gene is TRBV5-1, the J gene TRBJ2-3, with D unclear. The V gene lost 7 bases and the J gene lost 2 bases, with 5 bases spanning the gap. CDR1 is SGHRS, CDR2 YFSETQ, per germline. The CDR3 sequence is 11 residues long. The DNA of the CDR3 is TGCGCCAGCGGATACACAGATACGCAGTATTTT. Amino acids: CASGYTDTQYF.

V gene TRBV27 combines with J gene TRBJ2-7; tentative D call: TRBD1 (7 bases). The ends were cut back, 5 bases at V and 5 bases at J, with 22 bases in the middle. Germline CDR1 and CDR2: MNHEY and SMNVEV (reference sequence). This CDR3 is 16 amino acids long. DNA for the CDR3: TGTGCCAGCAGTCCCCAAGAGACAGGGACTTTTAACGAGCAGTACTTC. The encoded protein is CASSPQETGTFNEQYF.